This T cell receptor (beta chain) was sequenced for a study of blood T cell repertoires in COVID-19. This clone was recorded once. Only in-frame clones appear in the TCRdb table, and some are missing; sequencing was by immunoSEQ multiplex PCR. Of about 300,000 clones listed, roughly 91% are singletons. Germline CDR1 and CDR2: ENHRY and SYGVKD. The ends were cut back, 5 bases at V and 7 bases at J, with 18 bases in the middle. The CDR3 has 15 residues. The chain links TRBV10-3 to TRBJ2-1, with a weak D call TRBD2 (5 bases). The sequencing sample was made of peripheral blood. The clonotype comes from a young woman with COVID-19, enrolled during active disease. This chain's CDR3 is CAISSWPGSGNEQFF. The CDR3 DNA follows: TGTGCCATCAGTTCGTGGCCGGGGTCGGGAAATGAGCAGTTCTTC.